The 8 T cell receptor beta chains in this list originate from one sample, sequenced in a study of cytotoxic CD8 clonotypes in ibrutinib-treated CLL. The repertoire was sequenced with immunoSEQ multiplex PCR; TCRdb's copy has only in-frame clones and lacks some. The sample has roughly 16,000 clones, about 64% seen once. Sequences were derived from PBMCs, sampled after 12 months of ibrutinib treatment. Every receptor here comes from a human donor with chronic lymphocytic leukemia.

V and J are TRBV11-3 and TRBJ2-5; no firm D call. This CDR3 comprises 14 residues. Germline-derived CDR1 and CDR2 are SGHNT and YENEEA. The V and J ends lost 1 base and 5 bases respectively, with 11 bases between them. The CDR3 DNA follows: TGTGCCAGCAGCTTAGGGTCCCCGGATGAGACCCAGTACTTC. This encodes CASSLGSPDETQYF.

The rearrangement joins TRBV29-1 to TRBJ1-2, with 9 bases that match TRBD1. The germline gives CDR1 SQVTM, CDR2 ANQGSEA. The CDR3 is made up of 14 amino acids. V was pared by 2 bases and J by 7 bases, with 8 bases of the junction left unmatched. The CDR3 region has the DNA TGCAGCGTTGAAAGGCCGGGACAGGGACGTGGCTACACCTTC. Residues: CSVERPGQGRGYTF.

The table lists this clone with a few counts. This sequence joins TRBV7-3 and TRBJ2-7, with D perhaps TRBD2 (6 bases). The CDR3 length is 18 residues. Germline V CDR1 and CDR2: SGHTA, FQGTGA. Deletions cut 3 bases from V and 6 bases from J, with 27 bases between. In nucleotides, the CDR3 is TGTGCCAGCAGCTTCCTCGTGGGAGGCTTACCCGTGGGCTCCGAGCAGTACTTC. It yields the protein CASSFLVGGLPVGSEQYF.

This CDR3 is CASSQEEGQVNTEAFF. CDR3 DNA sequence: TGCGCCAGCAGCCAAGAAGAGGGACAGGTGAACACTGAAGCTTTCTTT. The rearrangement joins TRBV4-1 to TRBJ1-1; 8 nucleotides line up with TRBD1. Losses at the gene ends were 0 bases for V and 0 bases for J; bases not matched to a gene: 3. The CDR3 is made up of 16 amino acids. CDR1 and CDR2 (germline): MGHRA, YSYEKL.

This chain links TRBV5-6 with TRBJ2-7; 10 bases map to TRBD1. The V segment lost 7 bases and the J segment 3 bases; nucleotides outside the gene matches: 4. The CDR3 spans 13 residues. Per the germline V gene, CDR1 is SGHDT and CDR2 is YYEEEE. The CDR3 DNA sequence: TGTGCCAGCGGACAGGGGGGGATCTACGAGCAGTACTTC. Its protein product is CASGQGGIYEQYF. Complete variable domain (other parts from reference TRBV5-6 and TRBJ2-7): DAGVTQSPTHLIKTRGQQVTLRCSPKSGHDTVSWYQQALGQGPQFIFQYYEEEERQRGNFPDRFSGHQFPNYSSELNVNALLLGDSALYLCASGQGGIYEQYFGPGTRLTVT.

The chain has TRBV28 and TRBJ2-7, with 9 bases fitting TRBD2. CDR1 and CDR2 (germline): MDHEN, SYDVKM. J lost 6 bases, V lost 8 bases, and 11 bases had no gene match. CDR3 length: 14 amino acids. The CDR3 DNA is TGTGCCAGCGGGACCGGGACTAGCTTTGCCGAGCAGTACTTC. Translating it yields CASGTGTSFAEQYF.

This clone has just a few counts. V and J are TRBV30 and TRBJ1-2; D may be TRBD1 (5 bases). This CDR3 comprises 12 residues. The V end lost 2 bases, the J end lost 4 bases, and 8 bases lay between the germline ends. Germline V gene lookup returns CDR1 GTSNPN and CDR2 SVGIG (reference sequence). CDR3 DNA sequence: TGTGCCTGGAGTACTGGGGCCTATGGCTACACCTTC. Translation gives CAWSTGAYGYTF.

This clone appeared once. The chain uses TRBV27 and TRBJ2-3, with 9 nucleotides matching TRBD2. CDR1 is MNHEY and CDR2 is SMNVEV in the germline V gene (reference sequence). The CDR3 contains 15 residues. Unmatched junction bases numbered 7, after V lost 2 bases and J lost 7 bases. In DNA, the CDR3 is TGTGCCAGCAGTTTAGGTAGCGGGAGTTTAAATACGCAGTATTTT. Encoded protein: CASSLGSGSLNTQYF.